Listed here are 20 T cell receptor beta chains from one sample, sequenced in a study of T cell repertoires in cytomegalovirus infection. TCRdb processed the reads anew with MiXCR; each CDR3 protein has one entry. The table lists some 54,000 distinct CDR3 sequences, around 20% of them singletons. Their antigens remain unidentified. The starting material was CD8+ T cells from cultured PBMCs, obtained from culture after CMV antigen stimulation. The source is a human donor in good health (CMV status not recorded). Some clones in this sample may be carry-over from other donors' samples.

This clonotype was observed at least ten times. The V gene is TRBV12-3 or TRBV12-4, the J gene TRBJ1-1; 7 positions agree with TRBD1. The ends lost 6 bases at V and 7 bases at J; junction bases unmatched: 11. The length of the CDR3 is 14 residues. The CDR3 region has the DNA TGTGCCAGCAGGCTCAAGGGGGCTATTAGTGAAGCTTTCTTT. Translation: CASRLKGAISEAFF.

The chain combines TRBV2 with TRBJ2-7; TRBD2 is a possible D gene (6 bases). CDR3 size: 13 residues. Germline lookup yields CDR1 SNHLY and CDR2 FYNNEI. V was cut by 10 bases and J by 1 base, with 14 bases left in between. The CDR3: CAITGLGSYEQYF. The CDR3 DNA is TGTGCCATTACGGGACTTGGGTCCTACGAGCAGTACTTC.

This clonotype was counted only a few times. The V gene is TRBV6-2 or TRBV6-3, the J gene TRBJ2-3; 8 bases are a match to TRBD2. Trimming cost V 6 bases and J 14 bases; bases outside gene matches: 10. The CDR3 is 12 residues long. Per the germline V gene, CDR1 is MNHEY and CDR2 is SVGEGT. The chain's CDR3 is CASSAGTRVRYF. The CDR3 coding sequence is TGTGCCAGCAGCGCCGGGACTAGAGTTCGGTATTTT.

The chain combines TRBV14 with TRBJ1-2; no clear D gene. Looked up from germline, CDR1 is SGHDN and CDR2 is FVKESK. Trimming shortened V by 1 base and J by 0 bases, and 6 bases separated the two germline ends. The length of the CDR3 is 14 residues. For the CDR3, the DNA is TGTGCCAGCAGCCAAGGGCACACTAACTATGGCTACACCTTC. This encodes CASSQGHTNYGYTF. Full variable domain (outside the CDR3, taken from reference TRBV14 and TRBJ1-2): EAGVTQFPSHSVIEKGQTVTLRCDPISGHDNLYWYRRVMGKEIKFLLHFVKESKQDESGMPNNRFLAERTGGTYSTLKVQPAELEDSGVYFCASSQGHTNYGYTFGSGTRLTVV.

This clonotype showed up just a few times. V gene TRBV27 combines with J gene TRBJ1-1; no definite D call. Trimming stripped 3 bases from V and 5 bases from J, with 13 bases between. CDR3 length: 14 amino acids. Germline values: CDR1 MNHEY, CDR2 SMNVEV (reference sequence). CDR3 nucleotide sequence: TGTGCCAGCAGTTTCATGGCAAGCGGGACTGAAGCTTTCTTT. Its translation is CASSFMASGTEAFF.

The V and J genes are TRBV7-9 and TRBJ2-1, with 9 bases that match TRBD2. The CDR3 is made up of 19 amino acids. CDR1 and CDR2 (germline): SEHNR, FQNEAQ (reference sequence). Trimming cost V 5 bases and J 7 bases; bases outside gene matches: 21. For the CDR3, the DNA is TGTGCCAGCAGCCCTACCGAAGGGGGCGGGGGGGCTTTTAAGAATGAGCAGTTCTTC. As protein: CASSPTEGGGGAFKNEQFF. The whole variable domain, remainder taken from reference TRBV7-9 and TRBJ2-1, is DTGVSQNPRHKITKRGQNVTFRCDPISEHNRLYWYRQTLGQGPEFLTYFQNEAQLEKSRLLSDRFSAERPKGSFSTLEIQRTEQGDSAMYLCASSPTEGGGGAFKNEQFFGPGTRLTVL.

The rearrangement links TRBV7-8 to TRBJ2-5, with D tentatively TRBD1 (6 bases). CDR3 length: 13 residues. The ends were cut back, 3 bases at V and 3 bases at J, with 8 bases in the middle. In germline, CDR1 is SGHVS, CDR2 FQNEAQ. CDR3 bases: TGTGCCAGCAGCTTTGGACAGAAAGAGACCCAGTACTTC. It codes for CASSFGQKETQYF.

The rearrangement joins TRBV6-2 or TRBV6-3 to TRBJ2-2, with D possibly being TRBD2 (6 bases). The length of the CDR3 is 15 residues. The germline CDR1 and CDR2 sequences are MNHEY and SVGEGT. Trimming pared 2 bases from V and 2 bases from J, leaving 9 bases between. CDR3 sequence reads: CASSYRGGNTGELFF. The DNA of the CDR3 is TGTGCCAGCAGTTACCGGGGAGGTAACACCGGGGAGCTGTTTTTT.

This clonotype was counted only a few times. Its ends do not fully match the called genes, so a read error is possible. CDR3 amino acids: CVTSRGLAGRTDTQYF. In DNA form, the CDR3 reads TGTGTCACCAGCAGAGGACTAGCGGGGCGCACAGATACGCAGTATTTT. The chain carries TRBV15 and TRBJ2-3; TRBD2 matches 12 bases. The CDR3 has 16 amino acids. The V gene's germline CDR1 is LNHNV and CDR2 YYDKDF (reference sequence).

The CDR3 reads CASSLTLDLPETQYF. CDR3 nucleotides: TGTGCCAGCAGCTTAACTCTAGATCTCCCAGAGACCCAGTACTTC. J is TRBJ2-5 and V is TRBV7-6; no firm D call. CDR1 is SGHVS, CDR2 FNYEAQ, per germline. The CDR3 loop spans 15 amino acids. The V and J ends lost 2 bases and 4 bases respectively, with 14 bases between them. The whole variable domain, remainder taken from reference TRBV7-6 and TRBJ2-5, is GAGVSQSPRYKVTKRGQDVALRCDPISGHVSLYWYRQALGQGPEFLTYFNYEAQQDKSGLPNDRFSAERPEGSISTLTIQRTEQRDSAMYRCASSLTLDLPETQYFGPGTRLLVL.

The sample holds a few counts of this clonotype. The J gene is TRBJ1-2, the V gene TRBV29-1; no definite D call. CDR3 length equals 12 residues. With 5 bases removed from V and 8 bases from J, the gap between germline ends came to 15 bases. The V gene's germline CDR1 is SQVTM and CDR2 ANQGSEA. Here the CDR3 reads CSVSGPPEGYTF. The CDR3 region has the DNA TGCAGCGTTTCCGGGCCTCCTGAGGGCTACACCTTC.

The J gene is TRBJ2-3, the V gene TRBV7-6; tentatively, D is TRBD1 (5 bases). V was clipped by 8 bases and J by 11 bases, with 20 bases between them. The CDR3 length is 13 residues. Germline assignment: CDR1 SGHVS and CDR2 FNYEAQ. As DNA, the CDR3 is TGTGCCAGCTCTGACAGAATAATACTTGAGCAGTATTTT. Protein: CASSDRIILEQYF.

The chain links TRBV6-2 or TRBV6-3 to TRBJ2-1; D may be TRBD1 or TRBD2 (5 bases each). CDR1 is MNHEY and CDR2 is SVGEGT in the germline V gene. This CDR3 has 17 amino acids. V was trimmed by 2 bases and J by 0 bases, leaving 14 bases between them. CDR3 in DNA: TGTGCCAGCAGTTACCCCTCCGCAGGGAGCTCCTACAATGAGCAGTTCTTC. Its translation is CASSYPSAGSSYNEQFF.

This clonotype was detected a few times. This chain connects TRBV27 to TRBJ1-2; 7 bases fit TRBD1. Germline V gene sequence: CDR1 MNHEY, CDR2 SMNVEV (reference sequence). The CDR3 has 15 residues. With V trimmed by 1 base and J by 0 bases, 2 bases remained unmatched. Written as DNA, the CDR3 is TGTGCCAGCAGTTTATTACAGGGGTCTAACTATGGCTACACCTTC. This sequence encodes CASSLLQGSNYGYTF.

V and J are TRBV11-2 and TRBJ2-7; TRBD1 matches at 7 bases. Germline lookup yields CDR1 SGHAT and CDR2 FQNNGV. The trim removed 1 base at V and 4 bases at J, leaving 4 bases unmatched. This CDR3 spans 14 amino acids. CDR3 DNA: TGTGCCAGCAGCTTAGGACAGGGACCTTACGAGCAGTACTTC. Translated, it gives CASSLGQGPYEQYF.

V usage is TRBV7-9 and J usage is TRBJ1-1, with D hard to call. Germline V lookup: CDR1 SEHNR, CDR2 FQNEAQ (reference sequence). V lost 5 bases, J lost 4 bases, and 8 bases lay in between. This CDR3 contains 12 residues. CDR3 protein: CASSPSFTEAFF. The CDR3, as DNA: TGTGCCAGCAGCCCCAGTTTCACTGAAGCTTTCTTT.

The V and J genes are TRBV7-2 and TRBJ2-7, with 8 bases fitting TRBD2. The CDR3 sequence is 15 residues long. Germline lookup yields CDR1 SGHTA and CDR2 FQGNSA. After removal of 5 bases from V and 6 bases from J, the junction contained 12 bases not matched to a gene. In nucleotides, the CDR3 is TGTGCCAGCAGCCCCCCAGCGGGGGAACGGTTCGAGCAGTACTTC. It translates to CASSPPAGERFEQYF.

The rearrangement joins TRBV4-1 to TRBJ1-1, with 9 bases aligning to TRBD1. Germline-derived CDR1 and CDR2 are MGHRA and YSYEKL. J gave up 6 bases and V 3 bases, and 5 bases lay outside the gene matches. There are 14 residues in the CDR3. The CDR3 loop reads CASSQMTGGAEAFF. The CDR3 coding sequence is TGCGCCAGCAGCCAGATGACAGGGGGGGCTGAAGCTTTCTTT.

V is TRBV4-1 and J is TRBJ2-7, with TRBD2 as a possible D gene (5 bases). Germline CDR1 MGHRA, CDR2 YSYEKL. The CDR3 sequence is 13 residues long. V was pared by 4 bases and J by 7 bases, with 14 bases between. The CDR3 coding sequence is TGCGCCAGCAGCCCCGGACGGGGATTGGAGCAGTACTTC. Encoded protein: CASSPGRGLEQYF.

The sample holds one count of this clonotype. The chain links TRBV7-2 to TRBJ2-7, with a weak D call TRBD2 (6 bases). Germline CDR1 reads SGHTA; CDR2 reads FQGNSA. The V and J ends lost 0 bases and 5 bases respectively, with 11 bases between them. The CDR3 has 14 residues. The CDR3 spells CASSLAAGTDEQYF. The CDR3 nucleotides are TGTGCCAGCAGCTTAGCAGCGGGTACCGACGAGCAGTACTTC.